The present T cell receptor beta chain was sequenced within a study of blood T cells in healthy people across ages. Regarding the study as a whole: The study found TCR beta diversity correlated strongly with naive T cell percentage.

A second PCR, run for about 7 to 11 cycles, used a sample-barcoded 5' primer plus a J-beta primer mix. Per-sample output comprised a minimum of 2.5 million paired-end reads containing CDR3. TCRdb reprocessed the 5' RACE reads via MiXCR and lists one record per CDR3 protein. The data contain 1 million to 1.2 million distinct CDR3 sequences, roughly two fifths of them singletons. Germline CDR1 SQVTM, CDR2 ANQGSEA. The CDR3 sequence is 16 residues long. Trimming cost V 3 bases and J 0 bases, with 16 bases left between them. The table lists this clonotype with many counts. Its antigen is as yet unknown. Sequenced material: blood. The rearrangement joins TRBV29-1 to TRBJ2-3; no definite D call. The source of this sequence is a man between 18 and 35 years old in good health. CDR3: CSVDPFRLTSTDTQYF. The CDR3 DNA sequence: TGCAGCGTTGACCCTTTCCGACTTACTAGCACAGATACGCAGTATTTT.